Each of the 7 T cell receptor beta chains below was sequenced from the same sample in a study of blood T cell repertoires in COVID-19. Only in-frame clones appear in the TCRdb table, and some are missing; sequencing was by immunoSEQ multiplex PCR. The table lists under 140,000 clones, about 85% of them singletons. Sequencing was done on a sample of peripheral blood. All receptors derive from a human donor in a cohort sampled during active COVID-19.

The J gene is TRBJ2-3, the V gene TRBV19; no firm D call. The V gene's germline CDR1 is LNHDA and CDR2 SQIVND (reference sequence). Trimming pared 2 bases from V and 5 bases from J, leaving 5 bases between. The CDR3 totals 12 residues. CDR3 protein: CASSILGDTQYF. CDR3 in DNA: TGTGCCAGTAGTATACTCGGAGATACGCAGTATTTT.

V is TRBV7-2 and J is TRBJ2-7; 8 bases align to TRBD2. The CDR3 covers 17 residues. V lost 2 bases to trimming and J lost 0 bases; unmatched junction nucleotides: 9. Germline values: CDR1 SGHTA, CDR2 FQGNSA. The CDR3: CASSLLFSSGYSYEQYF. The CDR3, as DNA: TGTGCCAGCAGCTTACTATTTTCTAGCGGGTACTCCTACGAGCAGTACTTC.

The CDR3, as DNA: TGTGCCAGCAGCGGCCCGGACAGCACCTACAATGAGCAGTTCTTC. Its protein is CASSGPDSTYNEQFF. The rearrangement joins TRBV7-9 to TRBJ2-1; perhaps TRBD1 as D (6 bases). CDR1 SEHNR and CDR2 FQNEAQ come from the germline V gene (reference sequence). V shed 5 bases and J shed 2 bases, with 13 bases lying between them. CDR3 length: 15 residues.

The chain couples TRBV5-4 to TRBJ2-7, with unresolved D. From germline, CDR1 is SGHNT and CDR2 YYREEE (reference sequence). Deletions cut 3 bases from V and 0 bases from J, with 7 bases between. The CDR3 is 13 residues long. This chain's CDR3 is CASSSITSYEQYF. The CDR3 nucleotides are TGTGCCAGCAGCTCTATCACCTCCTACGAGCAGTACTTC.

Only a few counts were recorded for this clone. J is TRBJ2-3 and V is TRBV5-4; D remains unclear. Between the trimmed V and J ends, which lost 1 base and 0 bases, there was a span of 9 bases. The CDR3 is made up of 15 amino acids. Germline lookup yields CDR1 SGHNT and CDR2 YYREEE (reference sequence). CDR3 sequence: CASSLPGSSTDTQYF. The CDR3 DNA is TGTGCCAGCAGCTTGCCCGGGTCTAGCACAGATACGCAGTATTTT.

The J gene is TRBJ2-1, the V gene TRBV19; a weak D match, TRBD1 (6 bases). The V gene's germline CDR1 is LNHDA and CDR2 SQIVND (reference sequence). CDR3 length equals 14 residues. The V end was cut by 5 bases, the J end by 11 bases, with 19 bases between. CDR3 region: CASSSSGTSNQQFF. DNA for the CDR3: TGTGCCAGTAGTTCCTCCGGGACAAGTAATCAGCAGTTCTTC.

The rearrangement links TRBV19 to TRBJ2-1; D possibly corresponds to TRBD1 (6 bases). CDR3 length: 15 residues. The V end lost 3 bases, the J end lost 5 bases, and 14 bases lay between the germline ends. Germline V gives CDR1 LNHDA, CDR2 SQIVND (reference sequence). As DNA, the CDR3 is TGTGCCAGTAGTATGAAACAGGGCATTAACAATGAGCAGTTCTTC. Protein product: CASSMKQGINNEQFF. The entire variable domain, with the rest obtained from reference TRBV19 and TRBJ2-1, is as follows: DGGITQSPKYLFRKEGQNVTLSCEQNLNHDAMYWYRQDPGQGLRLIYYSQIVNDFQKGDIAEGYSVSREKKESFPLTVTSAQKNPTAFYLCASSMKQGINNEQFFGPGTRLTVL.